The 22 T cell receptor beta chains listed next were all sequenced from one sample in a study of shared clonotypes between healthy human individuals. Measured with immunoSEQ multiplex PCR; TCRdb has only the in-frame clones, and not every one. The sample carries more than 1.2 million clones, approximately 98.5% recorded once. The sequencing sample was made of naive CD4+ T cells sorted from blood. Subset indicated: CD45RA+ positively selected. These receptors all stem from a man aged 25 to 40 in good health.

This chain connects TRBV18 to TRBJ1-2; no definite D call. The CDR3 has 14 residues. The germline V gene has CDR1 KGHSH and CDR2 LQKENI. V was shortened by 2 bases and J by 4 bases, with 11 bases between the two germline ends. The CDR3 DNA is TGTGCCAGCTCACCATCCTCCCATTCCTATGGCTACACCTTC. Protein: CASSPSSHSYGYTF.

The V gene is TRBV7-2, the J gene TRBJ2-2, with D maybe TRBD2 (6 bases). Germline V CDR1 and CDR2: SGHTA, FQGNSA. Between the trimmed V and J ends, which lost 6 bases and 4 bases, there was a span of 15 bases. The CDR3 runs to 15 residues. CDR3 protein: CASSWRDRGTGELFF. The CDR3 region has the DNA TGTGCCAGCAGTTGGCGGGACCGGGGCACCGGGGAGCTGTTTTTT.

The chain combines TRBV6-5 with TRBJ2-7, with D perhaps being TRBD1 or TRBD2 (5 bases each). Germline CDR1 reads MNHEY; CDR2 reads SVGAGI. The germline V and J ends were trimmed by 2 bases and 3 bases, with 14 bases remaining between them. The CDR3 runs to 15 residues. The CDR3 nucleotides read TGTGCCAGCAGTTACAGGGGACCTAGTCTCTACGAGCAGTACTTC. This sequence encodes CASSYRGPSLYEQYF.

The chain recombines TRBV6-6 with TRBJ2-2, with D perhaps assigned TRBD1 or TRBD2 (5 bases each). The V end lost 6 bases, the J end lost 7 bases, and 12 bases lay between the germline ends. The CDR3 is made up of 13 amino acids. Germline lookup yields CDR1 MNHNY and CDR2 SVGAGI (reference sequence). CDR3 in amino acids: CASRLHGGGELFF. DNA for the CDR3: TGTGCCAGCAGGCTCCATGGGGGCGGGGAGCTGTTTTTT.

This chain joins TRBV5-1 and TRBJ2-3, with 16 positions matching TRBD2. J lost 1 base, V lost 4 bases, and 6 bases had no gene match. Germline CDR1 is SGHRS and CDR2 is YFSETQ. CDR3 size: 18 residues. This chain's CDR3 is CASSPGLAGGKGTDTQYF. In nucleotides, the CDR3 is TGCGCCAGCAGCCCGGGACTAGCGGGAGGGAAGGGCACAGATACGCAGTATTTT.

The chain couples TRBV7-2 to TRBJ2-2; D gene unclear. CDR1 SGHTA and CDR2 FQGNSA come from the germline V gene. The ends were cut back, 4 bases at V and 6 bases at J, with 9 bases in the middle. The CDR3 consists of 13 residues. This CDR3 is CASSYSLPGELFF. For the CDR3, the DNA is TGTGCCAGCAGCTATAGTCTCCCCGGGGAGCTGTTTTTT.

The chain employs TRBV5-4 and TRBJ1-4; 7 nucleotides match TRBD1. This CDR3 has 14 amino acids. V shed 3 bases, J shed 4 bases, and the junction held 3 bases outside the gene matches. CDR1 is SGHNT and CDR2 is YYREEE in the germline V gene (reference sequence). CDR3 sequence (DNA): TGTGCCAGCAGCTCCGGACAGGTTAATGAAAAACTGTTTTTT. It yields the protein CASSSGQVNEKLFF.

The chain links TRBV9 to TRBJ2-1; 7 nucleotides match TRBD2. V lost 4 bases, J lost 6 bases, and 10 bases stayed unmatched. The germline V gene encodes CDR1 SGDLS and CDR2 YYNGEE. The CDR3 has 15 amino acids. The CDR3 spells CASSSLGGTVNEQFF. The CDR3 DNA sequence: TGTGCCAGCAGCTCCCTCGGGGGGACTGTCAATGAGCAGTTCTTC.

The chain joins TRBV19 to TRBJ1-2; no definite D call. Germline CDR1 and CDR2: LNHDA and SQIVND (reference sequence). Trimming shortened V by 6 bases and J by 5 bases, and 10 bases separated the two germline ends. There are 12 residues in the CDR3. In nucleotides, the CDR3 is TGTGCCAGTAGCCGAGCTCGGTATGGCTACACCTTC. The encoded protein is CASSRARYGYTF.

CDR3 nucleotide sequence: TGTGCCAGCTCACCACCGGCTGTGGGGGGATACGAGCAGTACTTC. As protein: CASSPPAVGGYEQYF. The gene calls are TRBV18 and TRBJ2-7; D is perhaps TRBD2 (6 bases). Germline lookup yields CDR1 KGHSH and CDR2 LQKENI. The CDR3 has 15 amino acids. Trimming removed 0 bases at V and 4 bases at J, with 13 bases between.

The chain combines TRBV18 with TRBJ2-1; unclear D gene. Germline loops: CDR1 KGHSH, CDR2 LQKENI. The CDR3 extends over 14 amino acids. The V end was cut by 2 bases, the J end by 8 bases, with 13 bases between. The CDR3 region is CASSPLGRSHEQFF. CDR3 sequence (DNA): TGTGCCAGCTCACCATTAGGACGGTCGCATGAGCAGTTCTTC.

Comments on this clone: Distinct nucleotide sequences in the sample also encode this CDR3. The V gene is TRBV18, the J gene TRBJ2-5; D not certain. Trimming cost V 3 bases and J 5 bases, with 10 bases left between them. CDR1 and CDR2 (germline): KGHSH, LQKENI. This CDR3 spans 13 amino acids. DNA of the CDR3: TGTGCCAGCTCACCTCTGGTAGGGGAGACCCAGTACTTC. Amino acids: CASSPLVGETQYF. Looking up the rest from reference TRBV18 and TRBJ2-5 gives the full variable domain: NAGVMQNPRHLVRRRGQEARLRCSPMKGHSHVYWYRQLPEEGLKFMVYLQKENIIDESGMPKERFSAEFPKEGPSILRIQQVVRGDSAAYFCASSPLVGETQYFGPGTRLLVL.

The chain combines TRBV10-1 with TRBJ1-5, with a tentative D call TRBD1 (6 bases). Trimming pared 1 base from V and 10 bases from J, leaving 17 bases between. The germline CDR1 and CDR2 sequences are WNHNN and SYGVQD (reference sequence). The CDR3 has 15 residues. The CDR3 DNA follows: TGCGCCAGCAGTGAGTTCGGACAGCACCCCCTTCCCCAGCATTTT. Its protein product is CASSEFGQHPLPQHF.

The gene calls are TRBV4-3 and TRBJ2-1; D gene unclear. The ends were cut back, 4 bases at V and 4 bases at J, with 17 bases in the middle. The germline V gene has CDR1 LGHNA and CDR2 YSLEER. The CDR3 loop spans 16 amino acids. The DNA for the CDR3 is TGCGCCAGCAGCCCCCTCGCGCTGGGATATTACAATGAGCAGTTCTTC. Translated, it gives CASSPLALGYYNEQFF.

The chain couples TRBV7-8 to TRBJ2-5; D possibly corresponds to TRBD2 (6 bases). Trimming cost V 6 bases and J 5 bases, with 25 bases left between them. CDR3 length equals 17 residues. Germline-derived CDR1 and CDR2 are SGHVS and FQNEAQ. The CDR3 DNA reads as TGTGCCAGCAGTAACCTGAGTAGCGGAGCCCGGCGGGAGACCCAGTACTTC. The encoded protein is CASSNLSSGARRETQYF.

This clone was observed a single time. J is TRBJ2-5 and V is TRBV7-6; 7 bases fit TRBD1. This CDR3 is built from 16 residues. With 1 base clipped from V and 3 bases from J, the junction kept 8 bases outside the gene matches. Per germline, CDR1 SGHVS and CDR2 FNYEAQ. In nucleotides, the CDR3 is TGTGCCAGCAGCTTAGGCCCCGGGACAGCCAAAGAGACCCAGTACTTC. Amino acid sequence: CASSLGPGTAKETQYF.

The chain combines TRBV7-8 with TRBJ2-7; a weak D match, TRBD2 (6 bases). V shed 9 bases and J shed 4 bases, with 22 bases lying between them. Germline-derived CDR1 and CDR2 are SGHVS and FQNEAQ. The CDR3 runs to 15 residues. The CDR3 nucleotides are TGTGCCAGTCGATATGAGACGGGCCGGGGGTACGAGCAGTACTTC. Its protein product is CASRYETGRGYEQYF. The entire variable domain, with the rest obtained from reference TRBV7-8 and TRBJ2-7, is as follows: GAGVSQSPRYKVAKRGQDVALRCDPISGHVSLFWYQQALGQGPEFLTYFQNEAQLDKSGLPSDRFFAERPEGSVSTLKIQRTQQEDSAVYLCASRYETGRGYEQYFGPGTRLTVT.

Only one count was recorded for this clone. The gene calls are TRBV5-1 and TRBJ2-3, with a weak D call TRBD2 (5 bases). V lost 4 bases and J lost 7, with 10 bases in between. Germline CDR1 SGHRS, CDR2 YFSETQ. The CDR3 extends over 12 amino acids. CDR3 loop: CASSITRNTQYF. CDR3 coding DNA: TGCGCCAGCAGCATAACTAGGAATACGCAGTATTTT.

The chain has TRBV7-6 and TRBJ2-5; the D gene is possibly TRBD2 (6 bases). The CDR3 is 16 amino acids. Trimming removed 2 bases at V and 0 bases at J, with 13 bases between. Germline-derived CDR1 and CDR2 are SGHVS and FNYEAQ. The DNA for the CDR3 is TGTGCCAGCAGCTTACGAGTAGCGGCAGACCAAGAGACCCAGTACTTC. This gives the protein CASSLRVAADQETQYF.

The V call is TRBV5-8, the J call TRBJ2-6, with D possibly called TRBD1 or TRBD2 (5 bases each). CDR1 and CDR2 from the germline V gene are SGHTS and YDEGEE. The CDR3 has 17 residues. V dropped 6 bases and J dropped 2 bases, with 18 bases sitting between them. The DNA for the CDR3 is TGTGCCAGCAACCTGGGGGTAAGGGGCGCTGGGGCCAACGTCCTGACTTTC. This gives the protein CASNLGVRGAGANVLTF.

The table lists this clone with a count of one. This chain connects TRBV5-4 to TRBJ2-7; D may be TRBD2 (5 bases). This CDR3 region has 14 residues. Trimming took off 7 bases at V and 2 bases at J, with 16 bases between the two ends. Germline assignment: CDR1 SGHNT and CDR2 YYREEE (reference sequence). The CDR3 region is CASSKQEAPYEQYF. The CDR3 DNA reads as TGTGCCAGCTCCAAGCAGGAGGCTCCCTACGAGCAGTACTTC.

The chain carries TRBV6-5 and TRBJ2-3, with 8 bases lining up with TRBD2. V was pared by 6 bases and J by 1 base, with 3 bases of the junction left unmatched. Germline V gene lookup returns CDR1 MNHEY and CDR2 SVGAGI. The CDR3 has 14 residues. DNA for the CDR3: TGTGCCAGCAGGACGACTAGCGGCACAGATACGCAGTATTTT. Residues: CASRTTSGTDTQYF.